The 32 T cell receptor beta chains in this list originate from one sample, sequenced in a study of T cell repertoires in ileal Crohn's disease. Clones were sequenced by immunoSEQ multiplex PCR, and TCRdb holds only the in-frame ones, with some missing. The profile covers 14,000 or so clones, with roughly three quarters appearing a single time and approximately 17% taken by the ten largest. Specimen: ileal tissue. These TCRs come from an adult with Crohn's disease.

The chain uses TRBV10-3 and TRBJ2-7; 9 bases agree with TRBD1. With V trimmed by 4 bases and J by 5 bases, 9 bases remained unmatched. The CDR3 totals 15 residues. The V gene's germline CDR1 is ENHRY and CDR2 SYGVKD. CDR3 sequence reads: CAISVYRTGVNEQYF. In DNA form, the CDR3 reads TGTGCCATCAGTGTTTATCGGACAGGGGTTAACGAGCAGTACTTC.

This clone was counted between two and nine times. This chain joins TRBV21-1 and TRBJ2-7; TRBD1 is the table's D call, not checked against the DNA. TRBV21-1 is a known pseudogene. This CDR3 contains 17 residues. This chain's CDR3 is CASSKLGLRGSPGEQYF. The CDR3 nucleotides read TGTGCCAGCAGCAAACTGGGCTTGAGGGGGTCCCCGGGCGAGCAGTACTTC.

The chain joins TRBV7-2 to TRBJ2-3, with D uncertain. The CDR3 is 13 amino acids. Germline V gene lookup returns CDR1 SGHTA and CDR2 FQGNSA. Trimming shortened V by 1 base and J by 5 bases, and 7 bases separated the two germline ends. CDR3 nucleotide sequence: TGTGCCAGCAGCTTAGGGCCGGGAGATACGCAGTATTTT. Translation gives CASSLGPGDTQYF. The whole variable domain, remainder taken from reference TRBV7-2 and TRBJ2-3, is GAGVSQSPSNKVTEKGKDVELRCDPISGHTALYWYRQSLGQGLEFLIYFQGNSAPDKSGLPSDRFSAERTGGSVSTLTIQRTQQEDSAVYLCASSLGPGDTQYFGPGTRLTVL.

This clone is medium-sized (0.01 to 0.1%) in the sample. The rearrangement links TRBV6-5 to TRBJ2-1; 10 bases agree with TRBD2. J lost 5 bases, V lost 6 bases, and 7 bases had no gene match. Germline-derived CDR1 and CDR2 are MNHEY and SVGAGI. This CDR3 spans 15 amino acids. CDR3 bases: TGTGCCAGCAGGGAGTCTAGCGGGGGCAACAATGAGCAGTTCTTC. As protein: CASRESSGGNNEQFF.

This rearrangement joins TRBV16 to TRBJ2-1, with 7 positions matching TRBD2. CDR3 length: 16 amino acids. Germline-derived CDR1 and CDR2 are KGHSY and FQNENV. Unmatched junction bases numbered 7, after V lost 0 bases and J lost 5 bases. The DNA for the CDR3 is TGTGCCAGCAGCCAATCAATACTAGCGCTTCACAATGAGCAGTTCTTC. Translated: CASSQSILALHNEQFF.

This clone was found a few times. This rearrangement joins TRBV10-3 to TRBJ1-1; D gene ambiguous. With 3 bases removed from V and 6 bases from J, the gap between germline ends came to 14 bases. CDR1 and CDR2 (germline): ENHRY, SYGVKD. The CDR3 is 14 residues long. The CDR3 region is CAISERETMSEAFF. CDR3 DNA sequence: TGTGCCATCAGTGAAAGGGAGACGATGTCTGAAGCTTTCTTT.

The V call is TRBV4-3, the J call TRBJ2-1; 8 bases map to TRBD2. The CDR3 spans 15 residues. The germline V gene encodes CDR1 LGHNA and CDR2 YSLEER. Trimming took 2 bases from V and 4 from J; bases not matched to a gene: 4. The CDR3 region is CASSQRTGGYNEQFF. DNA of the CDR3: TGCGCCAGCAGCCAACGAACGGGGGGGTACAATGAGCAGTTCTTC.

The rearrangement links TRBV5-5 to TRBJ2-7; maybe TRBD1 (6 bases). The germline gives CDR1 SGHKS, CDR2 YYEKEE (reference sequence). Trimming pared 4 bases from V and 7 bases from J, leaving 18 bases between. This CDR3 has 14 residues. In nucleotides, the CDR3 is TGTGCCAGCAGCCCTTGGCCAGGGGCTTGGGAGCAGTACTTC. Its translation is CASSPWPGAWEQYF.

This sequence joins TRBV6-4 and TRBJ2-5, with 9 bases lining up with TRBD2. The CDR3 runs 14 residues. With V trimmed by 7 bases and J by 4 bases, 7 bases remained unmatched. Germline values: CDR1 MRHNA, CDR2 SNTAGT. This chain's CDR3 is CASKSGLAPETQYF. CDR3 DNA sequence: TGTGCCAGCAAGTCCGGACTAGCGCCAGAGACCCAGTACTTC.

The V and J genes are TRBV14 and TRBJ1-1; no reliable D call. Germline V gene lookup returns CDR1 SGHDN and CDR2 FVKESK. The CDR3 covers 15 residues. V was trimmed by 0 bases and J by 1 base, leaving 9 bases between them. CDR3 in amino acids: CASSQDRVPNTEAFF. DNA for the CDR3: TGTGCCAGCAGCCAAGATCGGGTCCCGAACACTGAAGCTTTCTTT.

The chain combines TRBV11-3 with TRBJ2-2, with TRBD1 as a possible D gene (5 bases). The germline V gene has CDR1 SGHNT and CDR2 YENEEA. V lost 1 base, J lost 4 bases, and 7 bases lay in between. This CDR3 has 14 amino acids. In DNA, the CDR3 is TGTGCCAGCAGCTTAGCTGGGGCCACCGGGGAGCTGTTTTTT. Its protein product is CASSLAGATGELFF.

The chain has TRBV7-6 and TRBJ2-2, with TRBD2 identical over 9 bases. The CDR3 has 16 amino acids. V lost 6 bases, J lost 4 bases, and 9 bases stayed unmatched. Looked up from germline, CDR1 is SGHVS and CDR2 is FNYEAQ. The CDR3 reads CASRMAGGSLTGELFF. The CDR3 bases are TGTGCCAGCAGAATGGCGGGGGGGAGTCTCACCGGGGAGCTGTTTTTT.

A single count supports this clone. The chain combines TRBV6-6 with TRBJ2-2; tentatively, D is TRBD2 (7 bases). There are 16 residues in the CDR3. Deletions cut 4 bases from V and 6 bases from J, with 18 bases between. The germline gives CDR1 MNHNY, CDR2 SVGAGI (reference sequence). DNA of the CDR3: TGTGCCAGCAGTTCCCAACGGGGGGCGCATCCCGGGGAGCTGTTTTTT. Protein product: CASSSQRGAHPGELFF.

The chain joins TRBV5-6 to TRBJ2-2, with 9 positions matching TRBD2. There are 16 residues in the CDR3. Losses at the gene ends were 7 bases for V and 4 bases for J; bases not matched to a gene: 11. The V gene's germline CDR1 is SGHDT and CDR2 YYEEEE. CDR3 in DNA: TGTGCCAGCCGGTATATAGCGGGAGCTAGCACCGGGGAGCTGTTTTTT. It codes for CASRYIAGASTGELFF.

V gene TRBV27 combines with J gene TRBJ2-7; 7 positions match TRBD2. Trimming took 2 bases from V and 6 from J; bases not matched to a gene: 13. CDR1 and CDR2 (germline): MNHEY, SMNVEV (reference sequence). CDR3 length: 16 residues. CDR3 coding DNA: TGTGCCAGCAGTTTAAAAGGCGGGAGTCCAGTAGGCGAGCAGTACTTC. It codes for CASSLKGGSPVGEQYF.

The CDR3 sequence: CASMSDRVGNTQYF. The CDR3 nucleotides are TGTGCCAGCATGAGTGACAGGGTTGGGAATACGCAGTATTTT. The chain links TRBV2 to TRBJ2-3; TRBD1 matches 7 bases. This CDR3 comprises 14 residues. Trimming cost V 7 bases and J 7 bases; bases outside gene matches: 11. CDR1 and CDR2 from the germline V gene are SNHLY and FYNNEI.

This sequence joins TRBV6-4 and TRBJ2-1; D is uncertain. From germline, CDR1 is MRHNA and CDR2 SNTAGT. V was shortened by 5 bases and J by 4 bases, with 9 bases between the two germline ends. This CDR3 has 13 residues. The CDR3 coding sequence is TGTGCCAGCAGTCTTAACAGTTACAATGAGCAGTTCTTC. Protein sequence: CASSLNSYNEQFF.

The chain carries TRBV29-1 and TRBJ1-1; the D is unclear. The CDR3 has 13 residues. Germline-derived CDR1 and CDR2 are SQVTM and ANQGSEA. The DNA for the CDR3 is TGCAGTCTGAGAAGGGCGGGGAACACTGAAGCTTTCTTT. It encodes CSLRRAGNTEAFF.

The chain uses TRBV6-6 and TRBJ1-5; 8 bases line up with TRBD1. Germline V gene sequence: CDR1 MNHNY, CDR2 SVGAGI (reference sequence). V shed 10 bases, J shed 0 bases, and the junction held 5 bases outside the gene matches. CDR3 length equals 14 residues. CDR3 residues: CATGTGDSNQPQHF. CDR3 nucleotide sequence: TGTGCCACCGGGACAGGAGATAGCAATCAGCCCCAGCATTTT.

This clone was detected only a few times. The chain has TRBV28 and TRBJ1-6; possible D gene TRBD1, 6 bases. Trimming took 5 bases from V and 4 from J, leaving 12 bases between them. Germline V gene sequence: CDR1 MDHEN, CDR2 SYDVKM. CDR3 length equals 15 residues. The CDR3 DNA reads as TGTGCCAGCAGTAATTTCGGACAGTATAATTCACCCCTCCACTTT. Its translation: CASSNFGQYNSPLHF.

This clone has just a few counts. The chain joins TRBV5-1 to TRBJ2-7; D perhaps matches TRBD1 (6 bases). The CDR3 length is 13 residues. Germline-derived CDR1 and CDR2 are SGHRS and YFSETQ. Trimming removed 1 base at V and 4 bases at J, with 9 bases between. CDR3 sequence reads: CASSLQTGYEQYF. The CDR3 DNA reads TGCGCCAGCAGCTTGCAAACAGGGTACGAGCAGTACTTC.

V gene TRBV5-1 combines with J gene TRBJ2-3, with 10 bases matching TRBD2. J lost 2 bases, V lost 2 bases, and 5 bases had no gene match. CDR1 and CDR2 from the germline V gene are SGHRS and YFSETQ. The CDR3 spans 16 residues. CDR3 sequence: CASSFIAGGATDTQYF. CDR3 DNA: TGCGCCAGCAGCTTTATAGCGGGAGGAGCCACAGATACGCAGTATTTT.

CDR3 sequence reads: CATKGLGSEETQYF. CDR3 in DNA: TGTGCCACTAAGGGACTTGGATCTGAAGAGACCCAGTACTTC. V is TRBV19 and J is TRBJ2-5; D might be TRBD2 (6 bases). The V gene lost 10 bases and the J gene lost 3 bases, with 18 bases spanning the gap. CDR1 and CDR2 from the germline V gene are LNHDA and SQIVND (reference sequence). The CDR3 is made up of 14 amino acids.

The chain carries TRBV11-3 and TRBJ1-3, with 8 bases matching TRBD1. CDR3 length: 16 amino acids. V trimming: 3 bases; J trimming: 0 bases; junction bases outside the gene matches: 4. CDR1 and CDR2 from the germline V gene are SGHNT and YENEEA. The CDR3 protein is CASSFTGQASGNTIYF. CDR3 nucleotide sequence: TGTGCCAGCAGCTTCACGGGACAGGCCTCTGGAAACACCATATATTTT.

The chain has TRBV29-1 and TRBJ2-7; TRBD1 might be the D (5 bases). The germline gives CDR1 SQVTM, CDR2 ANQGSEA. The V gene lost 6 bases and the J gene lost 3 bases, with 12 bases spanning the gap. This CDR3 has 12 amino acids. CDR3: CSVQTVYYEQYF. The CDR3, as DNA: TGCAGCGTCCAGACAGTTTACTACGAGCAGTACTTC.

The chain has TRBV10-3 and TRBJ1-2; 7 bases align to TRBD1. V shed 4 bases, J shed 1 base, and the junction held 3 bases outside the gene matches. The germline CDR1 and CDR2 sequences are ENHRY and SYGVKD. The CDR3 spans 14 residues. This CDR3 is CAISGTGNNYGYTF. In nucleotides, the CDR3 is TGTGCCATCAGTGGGACAGGAAATAACTATGGCTACACCTTC.

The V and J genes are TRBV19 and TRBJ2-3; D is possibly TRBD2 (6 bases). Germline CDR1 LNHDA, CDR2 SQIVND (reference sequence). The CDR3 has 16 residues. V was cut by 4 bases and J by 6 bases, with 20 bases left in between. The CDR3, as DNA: TGTGCCAGTAGTAAAGAGGGGACTGCGGCAGGGGATACGCAGTATTTT. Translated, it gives CASSKEGTAAGDTQYF.

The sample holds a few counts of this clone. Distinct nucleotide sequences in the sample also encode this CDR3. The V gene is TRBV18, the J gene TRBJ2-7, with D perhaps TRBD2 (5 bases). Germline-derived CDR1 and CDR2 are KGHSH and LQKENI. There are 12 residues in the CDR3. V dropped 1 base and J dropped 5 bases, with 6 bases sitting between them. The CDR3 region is CASSPLGDEQYF. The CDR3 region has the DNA TGTGCCAGCTCACCACTCGGGGACGAGCAGTACTTC.

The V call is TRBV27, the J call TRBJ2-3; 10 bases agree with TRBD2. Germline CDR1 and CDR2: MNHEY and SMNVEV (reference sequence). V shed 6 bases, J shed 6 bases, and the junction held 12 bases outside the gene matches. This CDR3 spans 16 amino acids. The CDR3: CASSFSPAGGRDTQYF. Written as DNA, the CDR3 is TGTGCCAGCAGCTTCTCCCCAGCGGGGGGGCGGGATACGCAGTATTTT.

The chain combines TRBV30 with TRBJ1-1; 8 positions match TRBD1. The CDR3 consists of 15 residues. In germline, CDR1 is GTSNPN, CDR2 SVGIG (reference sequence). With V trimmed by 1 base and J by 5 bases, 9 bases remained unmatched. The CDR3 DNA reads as TGTGCCTGGAGTGGAAAACCAGGGGGCTGGACTGAAGCTTTCTTT. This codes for CAWSGKPGGWTEAFF.

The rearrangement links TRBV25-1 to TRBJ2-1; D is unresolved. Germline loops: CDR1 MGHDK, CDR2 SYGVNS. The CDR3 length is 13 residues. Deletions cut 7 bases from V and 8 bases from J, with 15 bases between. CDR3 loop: CASTSTPGDEQFF. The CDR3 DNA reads TGTGCCAGCACGTCCACTCCAGGTGATGAGCAGTTCTTC.

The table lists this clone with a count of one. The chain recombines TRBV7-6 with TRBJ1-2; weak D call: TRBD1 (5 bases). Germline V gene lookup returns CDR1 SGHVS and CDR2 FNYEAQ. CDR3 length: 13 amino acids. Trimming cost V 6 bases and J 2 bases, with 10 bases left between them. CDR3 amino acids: CASSRTLNYGYTF. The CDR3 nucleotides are TGTGCCAGCAGTCGGACACTAAACTATGGCTACACCTTC.